This TCR beta chain was obtained from a study of T-cell memory formation after mild COVID-19. Libraries for TCRalpha and TCRbeta carried sample barcodes and unique molecular identifiers via 5'RACE. Each CDR3 protein gets one entry after TCRdb re-called the 5' RACE reads with MiXCR. The sample consists of 400,000 or so distinct CDR3 sequences, roughly 20% of them appearing once. A few counts support this clonotype. Antigen unknown. The study, taken as a whole, reports: Contracting clones from day 15 to 85 showed balanced CD4/CD8; later expanders favored CD4+. Contracting CD8+ clones were enriched in EMRA, CD4+ mainly in CM and EM. Pre-infection memory held some responding clones, suggesting pre-existing cross-reactive T cells responded.

Sequenced input: PBMCs or a T cell subset sorted from them (not recorded which). The clonotype comes from an adult woman who had mild COVID-19 (a few samples of this study predate the infection). Cell type and time point are not known.

The CDR3 sequence is CASSLAGGLAPPFGYNEQFF. CDR3 nucleotide sequence: TGCGCCAGCAGCTTGGCCGGGGGACTAGCCCCTCCTTTTGGCTACAATGAGCAGTTCTTC. This chain links TRBV5-1 with TRBJ2-1, with 9 bases matching TRBD2. Germline V gene data show CDR1 as SGHRS and CDR2 as YFSETQ. V lost 0 bases and J lost 3; bases outside the gene matches: 16. The length of the CDR3 is 20 residues.